This TCR beta chain comes out of a study of blood T cell repertoires in COVID-19 (TCRdb year 2020). In terms of the full investigation: The collaborator samples originated in the United States, Italy and Spain and spanned the acute and convalescent phases of COVID-19. Nearly every sample came with metadata listing a de-identified subject ID, COVID-19 status, age in years and sex. HLA class I and class II types, where available, came from metadata supplied by the sample provider rather than from assay-based typing. Deeply sampled blood TCRbeta repertoires from subjects exposed to, actively infected with, or recovered from COVID-19 were included in the dataset. The repertoires were made available in a free public database intended to serve as a resource for research on the immune response to SARS-CoV-2. The samples were drawn from two sources: the first 160 participants of the ongoing ImmuneRACE study, and 950 to 1,500 subjects contributed by 6 global collaborators. The material from the prospective study consisted of cDNA or gDNA derived from T cells, B-cell-depleted T cells, or PBMCs.

In regard to this clone: The clone's antigen remains unknown. No much larger clonotype is one base removed from it; base qualities were not supplied.

Results the study describes overall, beyond this receptor: How much clinical and demographic metadata was included differed by source and by participant, and the metadata was provided uncurated.

Participants in the prospective study were aged about 18 to 100 years, lived in over 20 United States geographic areas, and enrolled through a virtual design. Cohort assignment in the prospective study relied on participant-reported clinical history from a screening survey and a study questionnaire. For ImmuneRACE Cohort 3, a participant was defined as recovered based on two consecutive negative NP/OP PCR tests, clearance by a healthcare professional, or resolution of symptoms. Each participant in the prospective study had whole blood, serum and a nasopharyngeal or oropharyngeal swab collected by mobile phlebotomists. Participants in the prospective study had the option to provide additional blood draws and questionnaires over a roughly 2-month period. Before DNA extraction, blood samples from the prospective study were shipped at room temperature or frozen. The CDR3 runs 14 amino acids, cysteine and phenylalanine included. Only the CDR3 region is kept as DNA, spanning 42 bases read in frame from base 1. CDR1 and CDR2 (SEHNR, FQNEAQ) derive from the germline V gene (reference sequence). At the junction V is shortened by 5 bases and J by 4 bases; bases outside the gene matches: 4.

TCRbeta CDR3 regions were amplified from genomic DNA using the immunoSEQ Assay, a bias-controlled multiplex PCR. For the original study's pipeline: Nucleated cell counts per sample were estimated from amplification of reference gene primers within the assay. To quantify the absolute abundance of each unique TCRbeta CDR3 rearrangement, sequence reads were collapsed and filtered. Productive Simpson clonality was computed per sample as the square root of Simpson's diversity index over productive rearrangements. TCRdb took over this immuneACCESS table, retaining in-frame rearrangements with V and J assigned. Such tables are incomplete; in checked studies, under half of the missing clones stem from an unresolved V gene, and the remainder is unexplained. V and J calls and clone size are those listed in that table; D and trimming were worked out from the DNA. This sample lists 490,000 or so clones; 80% to 90% were detected once. 6.5% to 9.5% of the sample lies in the top ten.

Sequencing input: PBMCs or T cells enriched from blood (not recorded which). The chain is encoded by TRBV7-9 joined to TRBJ1-4, with 7 bases matching TRBD1. The receptor was derived from a woman aged 55-75 years who had recovered from COVID-19. The nucleotide sequence is TGTGCCAGCAGCGTAGGACAGGTTAATGAAAAACTGTTTTTT. Translated, this is CASSVGQVNEKLFF. The CDR3 plus the reference TRBV7-9 and TRBJ1-4 genes for the other parts give the full variable domain: DTGVSQNPRHKITKRGQNVTFRCDPISEHNRLYWYRQTLGQGPEFLTYFQNEAQLEKSRLLSDRFSAERPKGSFSTLEIQRTEQGDSAMYLCASSVGQVNEKLFFGSGTQLSVL.